The clone carrying this T cell receptor beta chain was seen only a few times. Its antigen is as yet unknown. cDNA synthesis used the whole RNA isolate, giving expressed TCRB sequences. The table came from immunoSEQ multiplex PCR; TCRdb's copy has only in-frame clones and leaves some out. The sample has about 230,000 clones, 9.6% seen once. The sample belongs to a study of beta chain features in type 1 diabetes. Notes on the study in general: Possible PCR preference for shorter templates applied equally to patients and controls.

The CDR3 has 14 residues. Trimming shortened V by 8 bases and J by 2 bases, and 13 bases separated the two germline ends. Germline V lookup: CDR1 SNHLY, CDR2 FYNNEI. The sequenced material came from naive CD4+ T cells from blood. The source of this sequence is a woman aged 18 to 35 in good health. The genes are TRBV2 and TRBJ2-1; perhaps TRBD2 as D (6 bases). CDR3: CASAGGTPYNEQFF. CDR3 DNA sequence: TGTGCCAGCGCAGGAGGGACCCCCTACAATGAGCAGTTCTTC.